This T cell receptor beta chain came from a study of immunodeficiency (dated by TCRdb to the late 2010s). With respect to the entire study: To search for oligoclonality and VDJ recombination defects, the researchers carried out a repertoire analysis.

The junction shows trimming of 6 bases on V and 10 bases on J, and the gene matches do not reach 11 bases of it. The CDR3 measures 13 amino acids from cysteine to phenylalanine. Just the 39-base CDR3 DNA is kept, in frame starting at base 1. CDR1 and CDR2 (MNHEY, SMNVEV) derive from the germline V gene (reference sequence). What the research found in general, with its limitations: Based on top-100 and total clonotype frequencies, severe oligoclonality was found in patient CD8+ T cells but not in patient CD4+ T cells. Between patients and controls, productive entropy and V-J pairing of CD4+ T cells looked similar. Entropy comparisons showed n=3 (open circles) for patients versus healthy controls; a thymic development effect was only suggested as possible.

Genomic DNA was extracted using the QIAamp DNA Blood Mini Kit and was submitted for immunoSEQ repertoire analysis. Using a standard quantity of genomic DNA template, multiplex PCR was run to amplify the CDR3 regions. PCR products were sequenced on an Illumina platform. On the study's bioinformatics: Sequences were mapped to a reference, using V, D and J gene definitions from IMGT. Closely related sequences were merged by a nearest-neighbor clustering algorithm so that PCR and sequencing errors were removed. V, D and J usage in productive unique and total sequences was analyzed using ImmunoSEQ Analyzer tools and R version 3.6.1. TCRdb stores this immuneACCESS table with in-frame sequences only. Part of the clones is absent; in the studies checked, under half of the shortfall reflects unresolved V genes, and no reason is known for the rest. V and J calls plus clone size are reproduced from that table; the DNA served to infer D and trimming. In all, the sample holds approximately 2,500 clones, and 86% of those were seen once. Just under 20% of the sample is in the top ten clones.

Naive CD4 T cells, and even more so naive CD8 T cells, were reduced in the patients, while effector memory subpopulations were expanded. Before TCR sequencing, CD3+CD4+ T cells were sorted from fresh PBMCs. Details on this clone: Its specific antigen is unknown. Base qualities are not at hand, and no much larger clone is one base apart.

The rearrangement combines TRBV27 with TRBJ1-1; 7 bases in the middle match TRBD1. The source of this sequence is a woman aged 18-30 years with POLD1 deficiency. The sequencing sample was made of CD4+ T cells from blood. The CDR3 protein sequence reads: CASSPATGYIAFF. The DNA sequence is as follows: TGTGCCAGCAGCCCAGCGACAGGGTATATAGCTTTCTTT.